The clone carrying this TCR beta chain was seen ten or more times. Its matching antigen is unknown. Clinicians diagnosed patients from clinical symptoms, serum thyroxine and TRAb, thyroid ultrasound and orbital computed tomography. The PBMCs were sourced from fresh peripheral blood (about 9.7 ml). V was clipped by 9 bases and J by 5 bases; unmatched bases: 5. The CDR3 extends over 14 amino acids. Germline CDR1 is SGHNT and CDR2 is YENEEA. The data originate from a study of T cells in Graves' hyperthyroidism and ophthalmopathy. Findings and limits, study-wide: Model output signaled ophthalmopathy a median approximately six months ahead of onset.

The source material, RNA transcripts, was used to amplify TCR beta CDR3 regions. RT-PCR in the first round (using the HTBI primer set) targeted the TCR CDR3. Using its own MiXCR run on the multiplex PCR reads, TCRdb lists one record per CDR3 protein. The sample has around 620,000 distinct CDR3 sequences, 12% to 15% seen once; the top ten hold roughly 6.9%. This clonotype originated in a woman aged 18-35 years with Graves' ophthalmopathy. Sequenced: blood. J is TRBJ2-2 and V is TRBV11-3, with TRBD2 matching over 11 bases. CDR3 DNA sequence: TGTGCCAGTCGACTAGCGGGGAGGACCGGGGAGCTGTTTTTT. As protein: CASRLAGRTGELFF. The variable domain in full, with the rest retrieved from reference TRBV11-3 and TRBJ2-2, is EAGVVQSPRYKIIEKKQPVAFWCNPISGHNTLYWYLQNLGQGPELLIRYENEEAVDDSQLPKDRFSAERLKGVDSTLKIQPAELGDSAVYLCASRLAGRTGELFFGEGSRLTVL.